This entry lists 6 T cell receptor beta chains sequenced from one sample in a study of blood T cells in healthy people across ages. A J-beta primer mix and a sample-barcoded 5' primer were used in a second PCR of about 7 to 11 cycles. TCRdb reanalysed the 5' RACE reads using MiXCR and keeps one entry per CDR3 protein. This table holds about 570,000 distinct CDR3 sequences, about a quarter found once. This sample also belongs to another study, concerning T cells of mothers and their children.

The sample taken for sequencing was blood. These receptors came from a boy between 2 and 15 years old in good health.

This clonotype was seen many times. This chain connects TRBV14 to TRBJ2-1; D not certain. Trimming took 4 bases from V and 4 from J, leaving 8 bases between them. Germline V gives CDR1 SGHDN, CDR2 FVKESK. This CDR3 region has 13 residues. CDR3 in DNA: TGTGCCAGCAGCCTGGGATTTTACAATGAGCAGTTCTTC. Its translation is CASSLGFYNEQFF. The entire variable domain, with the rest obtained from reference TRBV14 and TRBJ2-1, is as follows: EAGVTQFPSHSVIEKGQTVTLRCDPISGHDNLYWYRRVMGKEIKFLLHFVKESKQDESGMPNNRFLAERTGGTYSTLKVQPAELEDSGVYFCASSLGFYNEQFFGPGTRLTVL.

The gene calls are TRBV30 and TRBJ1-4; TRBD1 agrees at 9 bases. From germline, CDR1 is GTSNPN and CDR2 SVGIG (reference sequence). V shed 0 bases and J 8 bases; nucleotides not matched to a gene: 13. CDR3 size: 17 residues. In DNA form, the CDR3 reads TGTGCCTGGAGTGTGGGGTTCAGCGGGACAGGGAAAGAAAAACTGTTTTTT. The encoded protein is CAWSVGFSGTGKEKLFF.

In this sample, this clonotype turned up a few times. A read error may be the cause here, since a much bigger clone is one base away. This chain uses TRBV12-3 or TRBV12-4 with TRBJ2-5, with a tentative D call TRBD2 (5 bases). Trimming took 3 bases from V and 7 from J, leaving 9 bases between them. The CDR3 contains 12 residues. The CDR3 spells CASSFEGGTQYF. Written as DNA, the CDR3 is TGTGCCAGCAGTTTTGAGGGTGGGACCCAGTACTTC.

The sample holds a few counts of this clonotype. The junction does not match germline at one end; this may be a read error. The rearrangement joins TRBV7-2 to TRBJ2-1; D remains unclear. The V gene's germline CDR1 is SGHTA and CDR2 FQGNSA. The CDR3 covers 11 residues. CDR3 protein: CVSSFLDEQFF. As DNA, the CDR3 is TGTGTCAGCAGCTTCTTAGATGAGCAGTTCTTC.

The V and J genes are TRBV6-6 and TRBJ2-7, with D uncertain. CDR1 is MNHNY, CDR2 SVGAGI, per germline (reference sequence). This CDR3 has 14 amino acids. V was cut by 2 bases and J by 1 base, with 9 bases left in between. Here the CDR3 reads CASSYVQLSYEQYF. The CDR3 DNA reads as TGTGCCAGCAGTTACGTCCAGCTGTCCTACGAGCAGTACTTC.

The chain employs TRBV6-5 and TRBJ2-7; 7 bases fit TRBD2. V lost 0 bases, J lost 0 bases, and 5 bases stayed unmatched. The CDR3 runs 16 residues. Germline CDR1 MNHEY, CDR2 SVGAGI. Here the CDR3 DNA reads TGTGCCAGCAGTTACTCGAGTCTAGCGGCCTCCTACGAGCAGTACTTC. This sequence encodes CASSYSSLAASYEQYF.